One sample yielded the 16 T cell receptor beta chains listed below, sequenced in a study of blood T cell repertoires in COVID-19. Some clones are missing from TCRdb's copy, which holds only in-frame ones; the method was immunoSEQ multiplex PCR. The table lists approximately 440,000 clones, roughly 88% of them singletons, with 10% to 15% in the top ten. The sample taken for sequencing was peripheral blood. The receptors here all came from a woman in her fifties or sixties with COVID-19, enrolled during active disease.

The chain's CDR3 is CASSRLPYNEQFF. CDR3 sequence (DNA): TGTGCCAGCAGCAGGCTCCCCTACAATGAGCAGTTCTTC. The chain uses TRBV21-1 and TRBJ2-1; the table's D call, TRBD1, has no DNA check behind it. TRBV21-1 is described as a pseudogene. This CDR3 spans 13 amino acids.

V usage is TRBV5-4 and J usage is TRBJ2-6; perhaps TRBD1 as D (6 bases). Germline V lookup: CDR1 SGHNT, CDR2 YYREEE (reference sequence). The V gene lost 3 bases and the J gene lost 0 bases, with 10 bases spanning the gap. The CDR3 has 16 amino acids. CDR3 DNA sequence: TGTGCCAGCAGCTATGACAGGAGCTCTGGGGCCAACGTCCTGACTTTC. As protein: CASSYDRSSGANVLTF.

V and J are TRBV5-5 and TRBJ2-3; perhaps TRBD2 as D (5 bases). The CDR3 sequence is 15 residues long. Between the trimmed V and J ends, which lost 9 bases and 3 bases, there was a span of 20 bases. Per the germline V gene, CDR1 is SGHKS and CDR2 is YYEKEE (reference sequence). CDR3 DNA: TGTGCCATCCCGGGATTTCCCTTGGGGACAGATACGCAGTATTTT. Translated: CAIPGFPLGTDTQYF. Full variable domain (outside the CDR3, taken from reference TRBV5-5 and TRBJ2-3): DAGVTQSPTHLIKTRGQQVTLRCSPISGHKSVSWYQQVLGQGPQFIFQYYEKEERGRGNFPDRFSARQFPNYSSELNVNALLLGDSALYLCAIPGFPLGTDTQYFGPGTRLTVL.

The CDR3 DNA is TGCGCCAGCAGCTTCTTTGGCCCAGGGACCGGGGAGCTGTTTTTT. Protein: CASSFFGPGTGELFF. This sequence joins TRBV5-1 and TRBJ2-2, with D possibly being TRBD1 (5 bases). The CDR3 spans 15 residues. Between the trimmed V and J ends, which lost 2 bases and 5 bases, there was a span of 13 bases. The germline V gene encodes CDR1 SGHRS and CDR2 YFSETQ.

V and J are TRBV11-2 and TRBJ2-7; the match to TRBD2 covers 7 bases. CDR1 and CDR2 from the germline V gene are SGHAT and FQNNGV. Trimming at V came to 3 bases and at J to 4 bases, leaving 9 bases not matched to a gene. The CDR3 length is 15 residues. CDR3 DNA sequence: TGTGCCAGCAGCTTTCTGGGGAGGGATGGTTACGAGCAGTACTTC. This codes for CASSFLGRDGYEQYF.

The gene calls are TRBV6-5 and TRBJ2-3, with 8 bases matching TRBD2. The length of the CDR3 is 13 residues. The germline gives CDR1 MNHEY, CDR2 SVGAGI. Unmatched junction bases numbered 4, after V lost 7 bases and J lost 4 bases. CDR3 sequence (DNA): TGTGCCAGCATCGGGGGGGTGGCAGATACGCAGTATTTT. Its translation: CASIGGVADTQYF.

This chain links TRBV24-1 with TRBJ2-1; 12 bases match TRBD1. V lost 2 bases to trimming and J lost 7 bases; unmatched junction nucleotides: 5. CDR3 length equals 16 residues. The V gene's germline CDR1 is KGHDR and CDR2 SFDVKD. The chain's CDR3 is CATSDSGQGARNEQFF. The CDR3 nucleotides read TGTGCCACCAGTGATTCGGGACAGGGGGCGAGGAATGAGCAGTTCTTC.

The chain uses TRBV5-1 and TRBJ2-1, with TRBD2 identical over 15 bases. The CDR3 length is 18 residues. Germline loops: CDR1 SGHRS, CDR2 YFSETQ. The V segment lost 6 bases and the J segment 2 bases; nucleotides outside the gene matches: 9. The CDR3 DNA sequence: TGCGCCAGCACCGAAGGACTAGCGGGGGGGCCTACCTACAATGAGCAGTTCTTC. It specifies CASTEGLAGGPTYNEQFF. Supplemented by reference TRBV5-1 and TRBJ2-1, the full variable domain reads KAGVTQTPRYLIKTRGQQVTLSCSPISGHRSVSWYQQTPGQGLQFLFEYFSETQRNKGNFPGRFSGRQFSNSRSEMNVSTLELGDSALYLCASTEGLAGGPTYNEQFFGPGTRLTVL.

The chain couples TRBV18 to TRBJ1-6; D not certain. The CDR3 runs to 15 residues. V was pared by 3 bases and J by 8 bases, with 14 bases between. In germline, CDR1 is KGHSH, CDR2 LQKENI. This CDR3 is CASSPIGQRDSPLHF. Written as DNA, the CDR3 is TGTGCCAGCTCACCGATAGGTCAGAGGGATTCACCCCTCCACTTT. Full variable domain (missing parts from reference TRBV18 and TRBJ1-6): NAGVMQNPRHLVRRRGQEARLRCSPMKGHSHVYWYRQLPEEGLKFMVYLQKENIIDESGMPKERFSAEFPKEGPSILRIQQVVRGDSAAYFCASSPIGQRDSPLHFGNGTRLTVT.

For the CDR3, the DNA is TGTGCCAGCAGTGAATGGGGGCCGTACGAGCAGTACTTC. It specifies CASSEWGPYEQYF. The chain joins TRBV6-1 to TRBJ2-7, with D tentatively TRBD1 (6 bases). V dropped 2 bases and J dropped 4 bases, with 9 bases sitting between them. This CDR3 contains 13 residues. Per the germline V gene, CDR1 is MNHNS and CDR2 is SASEGT.

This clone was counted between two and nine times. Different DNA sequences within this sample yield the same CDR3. The CDR3 nucleotides read TGTGCCTGGAGTGTAGGGCGGGGCACTGAAGCTTTCTTT. It is translated as CAWSVGRGTEAFF. The chain recombines TRBV30 with TRBJ1-1; no clear D. Germline V gives CDR1 GTSNPN, CDR2 SVGIG (reference sequence). Trimming took 0 bases from V and 4 from J, leaving 9 bases between them. This CDR3 contains 13 residues.

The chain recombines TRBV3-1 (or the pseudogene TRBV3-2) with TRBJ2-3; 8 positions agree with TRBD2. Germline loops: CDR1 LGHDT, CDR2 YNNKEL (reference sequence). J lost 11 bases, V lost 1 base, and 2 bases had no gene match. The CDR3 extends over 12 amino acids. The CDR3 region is CASSQGAGGQYF. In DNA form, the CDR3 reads TGTGCCAGCAGCCAAGGGGCGGGGGGGCAGTATTTT.

The CDR3 DNA reads TGTGCCAGCAGCGAACAGGGGGCAGGGGAGCAGTACTTC. Translating it yields CASSEQGAGEQYF. The genes are TRBV9 and TRBJ2-7; the match to TRBD1 covers 9 bases. Germline CDR1 SGDLS, CDR2 YYNGEE. This CDR3 comprises 13 residues. V dropped 3 bases and J dropped 7; count of bases not matched to a gene: 5.

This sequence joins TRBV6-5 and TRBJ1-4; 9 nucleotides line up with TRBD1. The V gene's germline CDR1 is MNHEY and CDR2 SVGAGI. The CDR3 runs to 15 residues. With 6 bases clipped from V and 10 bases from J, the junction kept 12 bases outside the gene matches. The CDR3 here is CASSGHRGRPVKLFF. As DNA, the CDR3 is TGTGCCAGCAGCGGCCACAGGGGGCGCCCGGTAAAACTGTTTTTT.

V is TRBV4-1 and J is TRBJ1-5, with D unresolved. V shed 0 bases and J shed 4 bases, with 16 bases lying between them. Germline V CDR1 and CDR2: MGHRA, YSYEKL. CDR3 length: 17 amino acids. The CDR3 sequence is CASSQDPGGGLNQPQHF. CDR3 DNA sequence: TGCGCCAGCAGCCAAGATCCGGGAGGAGGGCTGAATCAGCCCCAGCATTTT.

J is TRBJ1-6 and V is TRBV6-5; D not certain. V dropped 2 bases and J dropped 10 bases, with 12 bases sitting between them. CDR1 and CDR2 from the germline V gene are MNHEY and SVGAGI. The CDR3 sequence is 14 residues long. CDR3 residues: CASSYGLLKSPLHF. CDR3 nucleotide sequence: TGTGCCAGCAGTTACGGACTTCTGAAATCACCCCTCCACTTT.